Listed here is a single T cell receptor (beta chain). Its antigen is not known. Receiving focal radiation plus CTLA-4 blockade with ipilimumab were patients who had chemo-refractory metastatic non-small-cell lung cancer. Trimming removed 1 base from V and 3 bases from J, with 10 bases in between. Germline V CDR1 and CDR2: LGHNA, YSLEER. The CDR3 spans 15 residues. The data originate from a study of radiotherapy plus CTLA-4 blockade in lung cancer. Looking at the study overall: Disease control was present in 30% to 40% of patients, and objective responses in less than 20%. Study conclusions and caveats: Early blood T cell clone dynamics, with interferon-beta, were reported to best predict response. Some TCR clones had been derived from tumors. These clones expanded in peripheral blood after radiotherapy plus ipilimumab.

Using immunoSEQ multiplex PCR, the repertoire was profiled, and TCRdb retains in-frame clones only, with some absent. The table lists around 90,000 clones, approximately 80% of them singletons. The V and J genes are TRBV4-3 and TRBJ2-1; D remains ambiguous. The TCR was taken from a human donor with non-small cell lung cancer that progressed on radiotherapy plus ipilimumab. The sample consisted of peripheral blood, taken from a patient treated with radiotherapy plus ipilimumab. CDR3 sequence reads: CASSQGLKDYNEQFF. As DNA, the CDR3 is TGCGCCAGCAGCCAAGGTCTGAAAGACTACAATGAGCAGTTCTTC.